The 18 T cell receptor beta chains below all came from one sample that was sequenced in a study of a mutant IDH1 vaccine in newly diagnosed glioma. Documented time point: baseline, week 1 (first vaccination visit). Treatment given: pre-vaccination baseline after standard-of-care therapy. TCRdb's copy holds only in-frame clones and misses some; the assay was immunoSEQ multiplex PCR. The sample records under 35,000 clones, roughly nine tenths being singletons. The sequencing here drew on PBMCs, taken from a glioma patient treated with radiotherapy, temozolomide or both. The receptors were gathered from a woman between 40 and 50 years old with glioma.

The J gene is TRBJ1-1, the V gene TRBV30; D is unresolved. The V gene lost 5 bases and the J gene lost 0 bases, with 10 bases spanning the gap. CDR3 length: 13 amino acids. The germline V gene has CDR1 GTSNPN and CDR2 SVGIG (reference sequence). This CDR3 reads CAWARALNTEAFF. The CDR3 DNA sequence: TGTGCCTGGGCCAGAGCCTTGAACACTGAAGCTTTCTTT.

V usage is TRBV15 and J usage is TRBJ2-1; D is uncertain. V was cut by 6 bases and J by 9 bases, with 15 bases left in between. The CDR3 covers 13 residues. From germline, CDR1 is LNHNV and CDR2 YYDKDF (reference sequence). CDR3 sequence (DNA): TGTGCCACCAGGTCCCCTGTGGTGGGTGAGCAGTTCTTC. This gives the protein CATRSPVVGEQFF. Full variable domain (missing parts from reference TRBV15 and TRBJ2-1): DAMVIQNPRYQVTQFGKPVTLSCSQTLNHNVMYWYQQKSSQAPKLLFHYYDKDFNNEADTPDNFQSRRPNTSFCFLDIRSPGLGDTAMYLCATRSPVVGEQFFGPGTRLTVL.

The chain's CDR3 is CSASWRLAGSNEQFF. DNA of the CDR3: TGCAGCGCTTCTTGGCGACTAGCGGGAAGCAATGAGCAGTTCTTC. V is TRBV29-1 and J is TRBJ2-1, with TRBD2 identical over 11 bases. The CDR3 contains 15 residues. Germline values: CDR1 SQVTM, CDR2 ANQGSEA. Trimming removed 7 bases from V and 6 bases from J; junction bases left unmatched: 11.

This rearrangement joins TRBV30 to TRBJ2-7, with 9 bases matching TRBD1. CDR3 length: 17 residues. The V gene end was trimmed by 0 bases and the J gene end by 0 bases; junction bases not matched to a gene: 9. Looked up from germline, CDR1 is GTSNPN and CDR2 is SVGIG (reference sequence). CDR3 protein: CAWSVEQGALLSYEQYF. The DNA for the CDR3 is TGTGCCTGGAGTGTAGAACAGGGGGCCCTCCTCTCCTACGAGCAGTACTTC.

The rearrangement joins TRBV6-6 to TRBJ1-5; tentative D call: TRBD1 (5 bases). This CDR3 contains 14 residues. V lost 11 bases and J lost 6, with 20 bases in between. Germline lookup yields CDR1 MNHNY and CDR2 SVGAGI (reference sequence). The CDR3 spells CAVEGPGTGQPQHF. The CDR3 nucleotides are TGTGCCGTCGAAGGTCCAGGGACGGGTCAGCCCCAGCATTTT.

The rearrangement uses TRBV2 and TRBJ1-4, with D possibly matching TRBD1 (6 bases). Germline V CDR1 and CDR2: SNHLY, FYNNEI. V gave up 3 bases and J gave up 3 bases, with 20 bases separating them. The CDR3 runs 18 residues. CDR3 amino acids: CASSEGWTARGSNEKLFF. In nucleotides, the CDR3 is TGTGCCAGCAGTGAGGGATGGACAGCCCGGGGATCTAATGAAAAACTGTTTTTT.

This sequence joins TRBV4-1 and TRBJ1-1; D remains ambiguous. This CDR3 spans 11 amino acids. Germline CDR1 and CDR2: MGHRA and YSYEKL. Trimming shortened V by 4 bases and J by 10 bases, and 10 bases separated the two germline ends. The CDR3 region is CASSREARAFF. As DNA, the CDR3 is TGCGCCAGCAGCCGGGAGGCTAGAGCTTTCTTT.

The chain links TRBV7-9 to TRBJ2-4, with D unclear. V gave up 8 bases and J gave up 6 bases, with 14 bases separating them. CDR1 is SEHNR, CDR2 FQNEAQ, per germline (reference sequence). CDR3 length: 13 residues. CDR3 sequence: CASEEGLINIQYF. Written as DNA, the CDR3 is TGTGCCAGCGAGGAAGGGCTGATAAACATTCAGTACTTC.

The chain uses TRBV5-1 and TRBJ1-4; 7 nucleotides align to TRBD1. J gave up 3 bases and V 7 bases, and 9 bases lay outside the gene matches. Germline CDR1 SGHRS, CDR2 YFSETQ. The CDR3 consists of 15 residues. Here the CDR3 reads CASQREGAANEKLFF. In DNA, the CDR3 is TGCGCCAGCCAAAGAGAGGGGGCGGCTAATGAAAAACTGTTTTTT.

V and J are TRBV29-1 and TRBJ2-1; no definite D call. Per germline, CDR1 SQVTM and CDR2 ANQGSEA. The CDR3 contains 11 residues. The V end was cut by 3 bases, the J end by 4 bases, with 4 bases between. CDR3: CSVELYNEQFF. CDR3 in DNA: TGCAGCGTTGAGCTATACAATGAGCAGTTCTTC.

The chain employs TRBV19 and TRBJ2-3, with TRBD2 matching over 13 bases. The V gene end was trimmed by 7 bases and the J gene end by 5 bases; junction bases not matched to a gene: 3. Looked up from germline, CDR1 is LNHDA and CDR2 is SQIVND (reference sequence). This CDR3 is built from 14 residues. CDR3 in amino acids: CASTLAGGQDTQYF. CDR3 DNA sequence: TGTGCCAGTACACTAGCGGGAGGGCAAGATACGCAGTATTTT.

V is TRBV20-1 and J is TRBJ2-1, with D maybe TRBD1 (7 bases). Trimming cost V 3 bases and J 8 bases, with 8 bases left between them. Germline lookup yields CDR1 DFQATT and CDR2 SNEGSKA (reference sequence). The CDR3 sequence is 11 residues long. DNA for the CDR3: TGCAGTGCTAGCAGGGGGGATGAGCAGTTCTTC. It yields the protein CSASRGDEQFF.

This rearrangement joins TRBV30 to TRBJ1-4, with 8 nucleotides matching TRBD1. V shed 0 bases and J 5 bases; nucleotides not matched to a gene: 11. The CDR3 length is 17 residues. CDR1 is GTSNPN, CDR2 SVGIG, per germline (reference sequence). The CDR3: CAWSVWMTGALNEKLFF. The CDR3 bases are TGTGCCTGGAGTGTATGGATGACAGGGGCACTGAATGAAAAACTGTTTTTT.

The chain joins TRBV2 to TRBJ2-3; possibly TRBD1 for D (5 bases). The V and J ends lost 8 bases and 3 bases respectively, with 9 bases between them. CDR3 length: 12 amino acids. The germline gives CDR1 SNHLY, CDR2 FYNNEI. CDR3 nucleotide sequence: TGTGCCAGCGGAAGACAGACAGATACGCAGTATTTT. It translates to CASGRQTDTQYF.

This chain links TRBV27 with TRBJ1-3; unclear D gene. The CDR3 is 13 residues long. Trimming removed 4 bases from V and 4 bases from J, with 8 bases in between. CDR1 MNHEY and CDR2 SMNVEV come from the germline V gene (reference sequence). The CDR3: CASSSGPGNTIYF. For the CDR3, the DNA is TGTGCCAGCAGTTCTGGGCCGGGAAACACCATATATTTT.

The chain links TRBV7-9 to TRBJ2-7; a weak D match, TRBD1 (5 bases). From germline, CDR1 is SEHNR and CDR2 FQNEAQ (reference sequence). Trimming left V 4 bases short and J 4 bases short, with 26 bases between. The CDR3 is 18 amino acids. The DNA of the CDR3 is TGTGCCAGCAGCTCAAAAGCCGAACAGGCCACAGATGCTTACGAGCAGTACTTC. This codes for CASSSKAEQATDAYEQYF.

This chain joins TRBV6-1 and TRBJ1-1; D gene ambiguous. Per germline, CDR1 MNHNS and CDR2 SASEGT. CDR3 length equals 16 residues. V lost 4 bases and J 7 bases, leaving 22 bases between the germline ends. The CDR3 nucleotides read TGTGCCAGCAGTGGAATTCCCCGCGATCAGGAGGGTGAAGCTTTCTTT. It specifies CASSGIPRDQEGEAFF.

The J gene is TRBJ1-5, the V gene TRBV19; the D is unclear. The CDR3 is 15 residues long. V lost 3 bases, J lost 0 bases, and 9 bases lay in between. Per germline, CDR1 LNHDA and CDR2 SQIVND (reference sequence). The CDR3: CASSIRVYSNQPQHF. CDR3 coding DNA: TGTGCCAGTAGTATCCGGGTGTATAGCAATCAGCCCCAGCATTTT. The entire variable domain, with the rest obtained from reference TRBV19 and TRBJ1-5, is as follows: DGGITQSPKYLFRKEGQNVTLSCEQNLNHDAMYWYRQDPGQGLRLIYYSQIVNDFQKGDIAEGYSVSREKKESFPLTVTSAQKNPTAFYLCASSIRVYSNQPQHFGDGTRLSIL.